The rows below give T cell receptor beta chains drawn from one sample of a study of cytomegalovirus exposure and HLA in healthy donors. Produced via immunoSEQ multiplex PCR; TCRdb's table is partial and in-frame only. The repertoire consists of about 140,000 clones, with approximately 78% occurring once and the leading ten covering roughly 4.3%. The sequenced sample consisted of PBMCs. These receptors all stem from a middle-aged woman in good health and CMV-seropositive. Each CDR3 is given with its conserved first and last residue. The D gene is left open where the match is weak. Expanded clones get a size class; other rows say once, few or many, or leave the size out.

j_call	clone_size	v_call	d_call	cdr3_nt	cdr3_aa
TRBJ2-7	-	TRBV27	-	TGTGCCAGCAATAACGAGCAGTACTTC	CASNNEQYF
TRBJ2-3	-	TRBV7-9	-	TGTGCCAGCAGCCCCCGACAGTACACAGATACGCAGTATTTT	CASSPRQYTDTQYF
TRBJ2-7	-	TRBV27	TRBD2	TGTGCCACCGCCGGGACTAGGACCGAGCAGTACTTC	CATAGTRTEQYF
TRBJ2-2	-	TRBV7-2	TRBD2	TGTGCCAGCAGCTTAGGGGGACTAGCGGCGAACACCGGGGAGCTGTTTTTT	CASSLGGLAANTGELFF
TRBJ1-1	-	TRBV18	TRBD1	TGTGCCAGCTCACCCGAGGGGACAGCGCTTGAAGCTTTCTTT	CASSPEGTALEAFF
TRBJ1-6	-	TRBV6-5	TRBD1	TGTGCCAGCAGCCCCAGTGGACAGGAATCTTCACCCCTCCACTTT	CASSPSGQESSPLHF
TRBJ1-5	-	TRBV4-2	TRBD1	TGTGCCAGCAGCCAGGAACGGGGCAGGGGGCAGGGGCAGCCCCAGCATTTT	CASSQERGRGQGQPQHF
TRBJ2-7	-	TRBV5-1	-	TGCGCCAGCAGCTTGGATGGCCGGGTTACCATTAACTACGAGCAGTACTTC	CASSLDGRVTINYEQYF
TRBJ1-1	-	TRBV9	TRBD1	TGTGCCAGCAGCGTAGCGACAGGGCGCACTGAAGCTTTCTTT	CASSVATGRTEAFF
TRBJ2-5	-	TRBV6-6	-	TGTGCCAGCAGTTTAGGACAGAAAGAGACCCAGTACTTC	CASSLGQKETQYF
TRBJ1-4	-	TRBV4-2	TRBD1	TGTGCCAGCAGCCAAGATTTGGGACAGGTCAGACTGTTTTTT	CASSQDLGQVRLFF
TRBJ2-7	-	TRBV10-1	-	TGCGCCAGCAGTGACCAGGGGAACTCCTACGAGCAGTACTTC	CASSDQGNSYEQYF
TRBJ1-1	-	TRBV7-2	-	TGTGCCAGCAGCTTAGCGCTACTGAACACTGAAGCTTTCTTT	CASSLALLNTEAFF
TRBJ2-5	-	TRBV5-1	TRBD1	TGCGCCAGCAGCTCTGGACAGGGGGCGGGAGAGACCCAGTACTTC	CASSSGQGAGETQYF
TRBJ2-5	-	TRBV7-9	TRBD2	TGTGCCAGCAGCTTAGAGCGAGCGGGAGGGCCAGGGGAGACCCAGTACTTC	CASSLERAGGPGETQYF
TRBJ2-2	-	TRBV7-8	TRBD1	TGTGCCAGCAGCTTAGCGGGGACAGGGGGCGTCTGGGCCGGGGAGCTGTTTTTT	CASSLAGTGGVWAGELFF
TRBJ2-3	-	TRBV7-9	TRBD2	TGTGCCAGCCCCCCCGGGGGGGAGCGTCTAGATACGCAGTATTTT	CASPPGGERLDTQYF
TRBJ1-1	few	TRBV2	-	TGTGCCAGCATCTCTGGGGGGTTAGGGACTGAAGCTTTCTTT	CASISGGLGTEAFF
TRBJ2-1	-	TRBV5-1	-	TGCGCCAGCAGCTTAGTCGGCGGAGGTTACAATGAGCAGTTCTTC	CASSLVGGGYNEQFF
TRBJ1-6	few	TRBV6-1	-	TGTGCCAGCAGCCAACAACAACCCCTCCACTTT	CASSQQQPLHF
TRBJ1-4	-	TRBV6-4	-	TGTGCCAGCAGTGACTCGATTGGCGAAAAACTGTTTTTT	CASSDSIGEKLFF
TRBJ1-1	-	TRBV20-1	-	TGCAGAAACCGGGGTGAGAGCGAAGCTTTCTTT	CRNRGESEAFF
TRBJ2-1	-	TRBV30	TRBD2	TGTGCCTGGAGTGCACTAGCGGGAGTTCGGAATGAGCAGTTCTTC	CAWSALAGVRNEQFF
TRBJ2-5	-	TRBV7-2	TRBD2	TGTGCCAGCAGCTTGCTTACTAGCGGGGGGGCAGAGACCCAGTACTTC	CASSLLTSGGAETQYF
TRBJ2-7	-	TRBV4-3	TRBD2	TGCGCCAGCAGCCAAGGGTCTAGCGGGGGGTACGAGCAGTACTTC	CASSQGSSGGYEQYF
TRBJ2-1	-	TRBV5-6	-	TGTGCCAGCAGCACCGGACAGTCCACCCGGGGGTTCTTC	CASSTGQSTRGFF
TRBJ2-1	-	TRBV6-6	TRBD2	TGTGCCAGCAGTCGCCGGGACCGGGAGGGTAGTGAGCAGTTCTTC	CASSRRDREGSEQFF
TRBJ2-1	few	TRBV7-3	TRBD2	TGTGCCAGCAGCGAAAGTAGCGGGCGATCTTACAATGAGCAGTTCTTC	CASSESSGRSYNEQFF
TRBJ2-7	few	TRBV30	-	TGTGCCTGGAGTACCCCCTCAGCGGTTGGATACGAGCAGTACTTC	CAWSTPSAVGYEQYF
TRBJ2-6	few	TRBV6-5	-	TGTGCCAGCAGTTACGTGGGAGCTGGGGCCAACGTCCTGACTTTC	CASSYVGAGANVLTF
TRBJ1-2	-	TRBV6-5	TRBD1	TGTGCCAGCAGAGAGACAGGGAACTATGGCTACACCTTC	CASRETGNYGYTF
TRBJ2-1	-	TRBV28	-	TGTGCCAGCCCTTTTTTCGATGAGCAGTTCTTC	CASPFFDEQFF
TRBJ1-4	few	TRBV10-3	-	TGTGCCATCAGTTCCGGAAGGAGGGATGAAAAACTGTTTTTT	CAISSGRRDEKLFF
TRBJ1-5	-	TRBV6-1	-	TGTGCCAGCAGTGAAGGAGGAGGGAGGGATCAGCCCCAGCATTTT	CASSEGGGRDQPQHF
TRBJ2-5	-	TRBV11-2	TRBD1	TGTGCCAGCAGCTCGGGGACAGGGGGTTCCCAAGAGACCCAGTACTTC	CASSSGTGGSQETQYF
TRBJ1-1	few	TRBV5-1	-	TGCGCCAGCAGCCCTTCAGGGCCCGACACTGAAGCTTTCTTT	CASSPSGPDTEAFF
TRBJ2-7	once	TRBV27	-	TGTGCCAGCCAGTCCCTTCGTGAGCAGTACTTC	CASQSLREQYF
TRBJ1-5	few	TRBV28	-	TGTGCCAGCAAACAGATTGATCAGCCCCAGCATTTT	CASKQIDQPQHF
TRBJ1-5	-	TRBV2	TRBD1	TGTGCCAGCTCCGGGACAGGTGGGCGGCAGCCCCAGCATTTT	CASSGTGGRQPQHF
TRBJ2-7	-	TRBV13	-	TGTGCCAGCAGCTTGCCGTCGTTAAGGGGAGAGCAGTACTTC	CASSLPSLRGEQYF
TRBJ2-1	-	TRBV18	TRBD2	TGTGCCAGCTCTCCGACCTCTAGCGGGGGGTTGAATGAGCAGTTCTTC	CASSPTSSGGLNEQFF